This T cell receptor (beta chain) is drawn from a study of T cells after yellow fever vaccination. This CDR3 spans 15 amino acids. V dropped 3 bases and J dropped 5 bases, with 15 bases sitting between them. Germline CDR1 reads SGHVS; CDR2 reads FQNEAQ. Whole-study results and caveats: Abundant clonotypes from the bulk population could get into FACS-sorted repertoires as contaminants.

In its sample, this clonotype was seen many times. Its antigen remains unknown. Template switching with 5'RACE generated the TCR cDNA and added a universal primer site and UMIs. One entry per CDR3 protein results from TCRdb running MiXCR on the 5' RACE reads. The sample lists some 300,000 distinct CDR3 sequences, roughly 8.7% occurring once. The chain is built from TRBV7-8 and TRBJ2-3; tentatively, D is TRBD2 (5 bases). The clonotype originates from a man younger than 35 who received the YFV17D yellow fever vaccine. Specimen: CD4+ T cells sorted from PBMCs, collected 5 days after the yellow fever booster vaccination. The CDR3 sequence is CASSFPGLLEDTQYF. In DNA form, the CDR3 reads TGTGCCAGCAGCTTCCCTGGACTCCTAGAAGATACGCAGTATTTT.